This T cell receptor (beta chain) stems from a study of regulatory T cells in long-lasting Graves disease. Study-wide background: New Graves' disease cases had less than 3 months of antithyroid drugs.

Sequencing libraries for TCR beta were prepared with iRepertoire HTBI primers and Arm-PCR of CDR3 regions. TCRdb analysed the multiplex PCR reads with MiXCR anew, one entry per CDR3 protein. In the table there are 360,000 or so distinct CDR3 sequences, 16% of which are singletons. Time point indicated: newly diagnosed GD, antithyroid drugs for less than 3 months. PBMC-extracted RNA yielded the TCR library. This clonotype was seen many times. The same data also went into a second study, on T cells in Graves' hyperthyroidism and ophthalmopathy.

The source was peripheral blood mononuclear cells (PBMCs), collected at new diagnosis, from a patient treated with antithyroid drugs. The receptor was derived from a man in his forties with Graves disease.

The CDR3 DNA reads TGTGCCAGCAGTTCCGTTGGGAACACTGAAGCTTTCTTT. Encoded protein: CASSSVGNTEAFF. The chain employs TRBV12-3 or TRBV12-4 and TRBJ1-1; D ambiguous. Trimming removed 4 bases from V and 1 base from J, with 7 bases in between. This CDR3 region has 13 residues.